The source of this T cell receptor beta chain is a study of blood T cell repertoires in COVID-19. With V trimmed by 1 base and J by 9 bases, 6 bases remained unmatched. Germline CDR1 and CDR2: MNHNS and SASEGT. This CDR3 contains 14 residues. Measured with immunoSEQ multiplex PCR; TCRdb has only the in-frame clones, and not every one. The sample has about 210,000 clones, around 80% seen once. The specimen was peripheral blood. This rearrangement joins TRBV6-1 to TRBJ2-1; 7 bases align to TRBD2. The sequence was obtained from a middle-aged woman with acute or convalescent COVID-19. CDR3 amino acids: CASSEGGGLGEQFF. The CDR3, as DNA: TGTGCCAGCAGTGAAGGCGGGGGATTGGGTGAGCAGTTCTTC.